Described below is a single TCR beta chain sequence and its context. The sample originates from a study of human T cells and chemical hapten exposure. The time point denotes: patch test 1, 2 weeks after DPC sensitization. Treatment meaning: therapeutic diphenylcyclopropenone sensitization with weekly scalp DPC. The CDR3 sequence is 14 residues long. The germline V gene has CDR1 WNHNN and CDR2 SYGVQD (reference sequence). J lost 12 bases, V lost 0 bases, and 4 bases had no gene match. TCRdb reprocessed the RACE reads with MiXCR, giving one entry per CDR3 protein. The sample includes 180,000 or so distinct CDR3 sequences, approximately 20% of them seen just once.

Material: whole blood, obtained in connection with sensitization to the hapten diphenylcyclopropenone (DPC). The chain is built from TRBV10-1 and TRBJ2-1; 11 nucleotides agree with TRBD2. This sequence was found in a woman aged 50 to 60 with alopecia areata. Some clones in this sample may be carry-over from other donors' samples. CDR3 sequence (DNA): TGCGCCAGCAGTGAGTCGGGTCTAGCGGGAGGGCAGTTCTTC. It is translated as CASSESGLAGGQFF.